This TCR beta chain was profiled in a study of T cells after yellow fever vaccination (dated by TCRdb to between 2017 and 2020). Background on the whole study: Libraries from fractions with low cell numbers were prepared with the SMART-Seq v4 Ultra Low Input RNA kit. To follow T-cell clones before and after both primary and booster YFV17D yellow fever vaccination, bulk TCR alpha and beta repertoires underwent longitudinal sequencing. Two healthy male donors made up the cohort, one aged 18 to 29 years and the other aged 30 to 39 years. Bulk PBMC replicates and cell subsets were isolated from blood drawn at multiple timepoints before and after both primary and secondary immunization. Beyond this particular receptor, the publication reports: Computational filtering was required because FACS-sorted repertoires could contain abundant contaminating clonotypes from the bulk population. After the booster, most of the clones that had expanded following primary vaccination were detected again (just under 97% of CD4 and roughly nine tenths of CD8), which suggests that memory was broadly maintained. The secondary T-cell response was found to be weaker but faster than the primary response, with a peak reached on day 5 rather than on day 15. A small share of clonotypes was detected in both CD4 and CD8 compartments, with the overlap likely arising from convergent recombination. The study included only a couple of donors, which limits how far the findings can be generalized.

Reading the label with the study, this specimen's treatment or condition is: live attenuated yellow fever vaccine strain. A standard Ficoll-Paque protocol was used to isolate PBMCs from peripheral blood. Epitope-specific CD8 T cells were sorted using a dextramer loaded with the yellow fever NS4B epitope peptide, with anti-CD3 and anti-CD8 staining. TriZol was used to extract RNA from bulk PBMCs, CD4 and CD8 fractions, and dextramer-positive and dextramer-negative fractions. Germline trimming: 2 bases from V, 8 bases from J; junction bases outside gene matches: 7. CDR1 and CDR2 are drawn from the germline V gene: SGHDT, YYEEEE. The CDR3 sequence holds 14 residues, the cysteine and phenylalanine included. The retained sequence is limited to the CDR3, 42 bases, with the frame set at the first base. This clonotype has only a few counts. No base qualities exist here, and no much larger clone lies one base off it.

TCR cDNA was synthesized by 5'RACE template switching, which introduced a universal primer site and unique molecular identifiers. Priming for cDNA synthesis came from both the TCR alpha and TCR beta constant segments. Library amplification involved two PCR steps, and the second step added sample barcodes and sequencing adapters. Sequencing of the libraries was done on either Illumina HiSeq 2500 (2x100 bp) or NovaSeq (2x150 bp). For the original study's pipeline: MIGEC was used to demultiplex reads and collapse the reads into UMI consensus sequences, and MiXCR was used for V(D)J alignment. Clonotypes responding to the vaccine were identified with edgeR on replicate PBMC samples, with the criteria of FDR below 0.01 and a log2 fold change above 5 up to day 15. Each bulk clonotype received a CD4 or CD8 identity based on whether the sequenced CD4 or CD8 repertoire contained that clonotype at higher abundance. Clonotypes enriched at least 10-fold in dextramer-positive over dextramer-negative fractions were defined as NS4B-specific, and CD4-biased clonotypes were excluded. TCRdb redid the processing of the public reads, applying fastp at Q25 and MiXCR, and retained in-frame beta chains. A single entry per CDR3 protein holds the most common genes and DNA from its merged rows. TCRdb's processing, not the authors' own work, is the source of the V and J calls. Recorded for this sample are 80,000 to 100,000 distinct CDR3 sequences; about 8.4% of them occurred a single time. The ten most abundant clones make up 16% of the sample.

The material sequenced was CD8+ T cells not binding an NS4B(214-222) dextramer, sorted from PBMCs, taken around 15 days after the first yellow fever vaccination. The cell subset or site tag for this specimen amounts to: NS4B epitope dextramer-negative CD8 T cells. This chain is built from TRBV5-6 and TRBJ2-3, with TRBD2 identical over 8 junction bases. This TCR came from a man aged 18-30 years who received the YFV17D yellow fever vaccine. The DNA sequence follows: TGTGCCAGCAGCTTTAGCGGGGAACCAGGTACGCAGTATTTT. Translated, this is CASSFSGEPGTQYF.